Following are 5 T cell receptor beta chains from one sample sequenced in a study of Ad26.COV2.S vaccination and SARS-CoV-2 variants. Treatment given: roughly 19 received Ad26.COV2.S at low or high dose, single or two shots; several received placebo; per-sample allocation not given. Repertoires come from day 63 after the first vaccine or placebo injection. The method was immunoSEQ multiplex PCR; TCRdb's version includes in-frame clones alone and lacks a portion of them. The data show more than 400,000 clones, less than 95% seen once. The sample consisted of peripheral blood, taken in a trial of Ad26.COV2.S vaccine versus placebo. The receptor source for this set is a person between 18 and 60 years old who received the Ad26.COV2.S COVID-19 vaccine or a placebo.

This rearrangement joins TRBV24-1 to TRBJ2-7, with TRBD2 identical over 13 bases. CDR1 and CDR2 from the germline V gene are KGHDR and SFDVKD. CDR3 size: 19 residues. Losses at the gene ends were 0 bases for V and 1 base for J; bases not matched to a gene: 8. As DNA, the CDR3 is TGTGCCACCAGTGATTTGGTGACTAGCGGGAGGAATTGGTCCTACGAGCAGTACTTC. This codes for CATSDLVTSGRNWSYEQYF.

This chain joins TRBV27 and TRBJ2-1; D unclear. Germline loops: CDR1 MNHEY, CDR2 SMNVEV (reference sequence). Trimming took 5 bases from V and 3 from J, leaving 5 bases between them. The CDR3 loop spans 12 amino acids. The CDR3 sequence: CASSQDYNEQFF. DNA of the CDR3: TGTGCCAGCAGTCAGGACTACAATGAGCAGTTCTTC.

The chain has TRBV18 and TRBJ2-1; D ambiguous. CDR1 is KGHSH, CDR2 LQKENI, per germline. Trimming shortened V by 1 base and J by 1 base, and 11 bases separated the two germline ends. The CDR3 extends over 16 amino acids. CDR3 bases: TGTGCCAGCTCACCACAGTCCGGATTTTCCTACAATGAGCAGTTCTTC. Protein product: CASSPQSGFSYNEQFF.

A note on this clone: Other DNA sequences in the sample encode the same CDR3. The chain employs TRBV19 and TRBJ1-5, with 7 nucleotides matching TRBD1. J lost 4 bases, V lost 5 bases, and 2 bases had no gene match. The germline CDR1 and CDR2 sequences are LNHDA and SQIVND (reference sequence). CDR3 length equals 13 residues. For the CDR3, the DNA is TGTGCCAGTAGTCGACAGGGAAATCAGCCCCAGCATTTT. Its protein product is CASSRQGNQPQHF.

Only one count was recorded for this clone. CDR3 DNA sequence: TGTGCCAGTAGTATCAGCGGACGCACTGAAGCTTTCTTT. Translation: CASSISGRTEAFF. The V gene is TRBV19, the J gene TRBJ1-1; D ambiguous. Germline V gene data show CDR1 as LNHDA and CDR2 as SQIVND (reference sequence). This CDR3 is 13 amino acids long. Trimming stripped 3 bases from V and 4 bases from J, with 9 bases between.